These 8 T cell receptor beta chains share one sample of origin, sequenced in a study of cytomegalovirus exposure and HLA in healthy donors. Primers for the PCR totalled 60 Vbeta and 13 Jbeta. Here immunoSEQ multiplex PCR was the method, and the copy in TCRdb shows in-frame clones only, minus some. Among approximately 150,000 clones listed, approximately 78% were seen once. The sequencing sample was made of PBMCs. Every receptor here comes from a female donor in good health and CMV-seronegative.

The chain combines TRBV7-9 with TRBJ1-2; D unclear. The CDR3 length is 11 residues. Germline CDR1 and CDR2: SEHNR and FQNEAQ (reference sequence). The V end lost 7 bases, the J end lost 7 bases, and 10 bases lay between the germline ends. CDR3 sequence (DNA): TGTGCCAGCACCAGGTGGGCTGGCTACACCTTC. Protein product: CASTRWAGYTF.

V gene TRBV11-2 combines with J gene TRBJ2-2; tentative D call: TRBD2 (7 bases). Trimming left V 3 bases short and J 3 bases short, with 11 bases between. CDR3 length: 15 residues. The germline gives CDR1 SGHAT, CDR2 FQNNGV. CDR3 DNA sequence: TGTGCCAGCAGCTTCGGGGGGCTGTACACCGGGGAGCTGTTTTTT. It is translated as CASSFGGLYTGELFF.

The genes are TRBV4-1 and TRBJ2-7, with D maybe TRBD1 (5 bases). The germline V gene has CDR1 MGHRA and CDR2 YSYEKL. The CDR3 has 14 residues. V lost 0 bases to trimming and J lost 6 bases, with 12 bases between them. The CDR3, as DNA: TGCGCCAGCAGCCAAGAAAGGGGATTCGGCGAGCAGTACTTC. This translates into CASSQERGFGEQYF.

The chain combines TRBV28 with TRBJ1-4, with D maybe TRBD1 (6 bases). CDR3 size: 14 residues. Per the germline V gene, CDR1 is MDHEN and CDR2 is SYDVKM. V lost 5 bases and J lost 8, with 15 bases in between. CDR3 sequence: CASSPGGLGEKLFF. CDR3 bases: TGTGCCAGCAGTCCCGGGGGGCTGGGGGAAAAACTGTTTTTT.

The chain combines TRBV29-1 with TRBJ2-7, with TRBD1 matching 9 bases. The CDR3 length is 16 residues. V shed 4 bases, J shed 2 bases, and the junction held 12 bases outside the gene matches. Germline V gene data show CDR1 as SQVTM and CDR2 as ANQGSEA. The CDR3 region has the DNA TGCAGCGTTGTTGGCACAGGGGGCTTTAGCCCCTACGAGCAGTACTTC. It translates to CSVVGTGGFSPYEQYF.

This chain connects TRBV27 to TRBJ1-6, with a possible D match to TRBD1 (6 bases). The CDR3 has 16 residues. Germline V gene lookup returns CDR1 MNHEY and CDR2 SMNVEV (reference sequence). Trimming stripped 6 bases from V and 2 bases from J, with 14 bases between. CDR3 nucleotides: TGTGCCAGCAGGGGTCAGGGGCTAGCCTATAATTCACCCCTCCACTTT. Protein product: CASRGQGLAYNSPLHF.

The rearrangement links TRBV7-9 to TRBJ2-3, with TRBD1 identical over 8 bases. Trimming at V came to 5 bases and at J to 4 bases, leaving 8 bases not matched to a gene. CDR1 is SEHNR, CDR2 FQNEAQ, per germline (reference sequence). The CDR3 covers 15 residues. The CDR3 DNA sequence: TGTGCCAGCAGCCCTGACAGGGGAGGTTCAGATACGCAGTATTTT. The encoded protein is CASSPDRGGSDTQYF. Variable domain in full (rest from reference TRBV7-9 and TRBJ2-3): DTGVSQNPRHKITKRGQNVTFRCDPISEHNRLYWYRQTLGQGPEFLTYFQNEAQLEKSRLLSDRFSAERPKGSFSTLEIQRTEQGDSAMYLCASSPDRGGSDTQYFGPGTRLTVL.

For this clone: This sequence is one base from a far larger clone and is likely a read error. The chain links TRBV5-8 to TRBJ1-5, with D uncertain. V lost 2 bases and J lost 6, with 3 bases in between. The CDR3 has 11 residues. Germline values: CDR1 SGHTS, CDR2 YDEGEE. The CDR3 DNA reads as TGTGCCAGCAGCTTCGGTCAGCCCCAGCATTTT. Translating gives CASSFGQPQHF.